The next 32 T cell receptor beta chains were all read from a single sample in a study of blood T cell repertoires in COVID-19. Clones were read by immunoSEQ multiplex PCR, and TCRdb kept only the in-frame ones, dropping some. The repertoire holds some 45,000 clones, with 80% to 90% as singletons. The sample was peripheral blood. All receptors come from a human donor in a cohort sampled during active COVID-19.

The V call is TRBV6-4, the J call TRBJ2-2; no definite D call. Germline assignment: CDR1 MRHNA and CDR2 SNTAGT. The CDR3 totals 15 residues. The V end was cut by 0 bases, the J end by 1 base, with 6 bases between. CDR3 bases: TGTGCCAGCAGTGACTCTAGCCGGAACACCGGGGAGCTGTTTTTT. Its protein product is CASSDSSRNTGELFF.

This clone occurred a few times. This rearrangement joins TRBV3-1 (or the pseudogene TRBV3-2) to TRBJ2-7, with D possibly matching TRBD2 (5 bases). The length of the CDR3 is 13 residues. V was cut by 4 bases and J by 3 bases, with 10 bases left in between. The germline V gene has CDR1 LGHDT and CDR2 YNNKEL (reference sequence). In DNA, the CDR3 is TGTGCCAGCAGCCGGACCGCGGGCTACGAGCAGTACTTC. The encoded protein is CASSRTAGYEQYF.

V usage is TRBV9 and J usage is TRBJ1-2, with 9 bases fitting TRBD1. CDR1 SGDLS and CDR2 YYNGEE come from the germline V gene. V lost 3 bases, J lost 8 bases, and 11 bases stayed unmatched. This CDR3 contains 15 residues. The CDR3 reads CASSDSGGQGRGYTF. CDR3 nucleotide sequence: TGTGCCAGCAGCGACTCCGGGGGACAGGGCCGCGGCTACACCTTC.

The chain employs TRBV4-2 and TRBJ2-5; D is undetermined. V was clipped by 0 bases and J by 5 bases, with 7 bases between them. The V gene's germline CDR1 is LGHNA and CDR2 YNFKEQ. The CDR3 is 13 residues long. The DNA of the CDR3 is TGTGCCAGCAGCCAAGAGTTCGTGGAGACCCAGTACTTC. It specifies CASSQEFVETQYF.

The rearrangement joins TRBV6-4 to TRBJ1-1; possibly TRBD1 for D (5 bases). V lost 3 bases to trimming and J lost 5 bases, with 10 bases between them. The CDR3 consists of 13 residues. Germline CDR1 is MRHNA and CDR2 is SNTAGT. The CDR3 region is CASSEARGTEAFF. The CDR3 nucleotides read TGTGCCAGCAGTGAAGCACGGGGGACTGAAGCTTTCTTT.

The chain couples TRBV15 to TRBJ1-2; a weak D match, TRBD1 (6 bases). Germline loops: CDR1 LNHNV, CDR2 YYDKDF (reference sequence). The CDR3 totals 15 residues. V was clipped by 2 bases and J by 1 base, with 11 bases between them. CDR3 nucleotide sequence: TGTGCCACCAGCAGAAAGGACAGACTTAACTATGGCTACACCTTC. It translates to CATSRKDRLNYGYTF.

This sequence joins TRBV5-1 and TRBJ1-1; D call uncertain. CDR1 is SGHRS, CDR2 YFSETQ, per germline. This CDR3 contains 15 residues. Trimming removed 1 base at V and 4 bases at J, with 14 bases between. The CDR3 DNA reads as TGCGCCAGCAGCTTGCTTGAGGGAGGGAGCACTGAAGCTTTCTTT. Protein sequence: CASSLLEGGSTEAFF.

V gene TRBV7-9 combines with J gene TRBJ2-5; 16 positions match TRBD2. The CDR3 runs 17 residues. With V trimmed by 5 bases and J by 4 bases, 7 bases remained unmatched. Per the germline V gene, CDR1 is SEHNR and CDR2 is FQNEAQ (reference sequence). CDR3 in DNA: TGTGCCAGCAGCGCCGGGACTAGCGGGGGGGCAGGAGAGACCCAGTACTTC. Protein: CASSAGTSGGAGETQYF.

The chain uses TRBV18 and TRBJ2-3, with TRBD2 as a possible D gene (5 bases). Germline lookup yields CDR1 KGHSH and CDR2 LQKENI. The CDR3 extends over 14 amino acids. Trimming cost V 6 bases and J 4 bases, with 14 bases left between them. The chain's CDR3 is CASSGESLADTQYF. The DNA of the CDR3 is TGTGCCAGCTCCGGGGAATCACTCGCAGATACGCAGTATTTT.

The chain couples TRBV20-1 to TRBJ2-3; no definite D call. This CDR3 region has 11 residues. Between the trimmed V and J ends, which lost 6 bases and 3 bases, there was a span of 7 bases. Germline V CDR1 and CDR2: DFQATT, SNEGSKA (reference sequence). The CDR3 region has the DNA TGCAGTGCCTTTTCGACAGATACGCAGTATTTT. This translates into CSAFSTDTQYF.

The CDR3 is CASSITGIGQGRQYF. In DNA, the CDR3 is TGTGCCAGTAGTATAACAGGGATCGGGCAGGGTCGGCAGTACTTC. V usage is TRBV19 and J usage is TRBJ2-7, with D possibly being TRBD1 (6 bases). This CDR3 spans 15 amino acids. In germline, CDR1 is LNHDA, CDR2 SQIVND (reference sequence). V was trimmed by 2 bases and J by 9 bases, leaving 20 bases between them. Variable domain in full (rest from reference TRBV19 and TRBJ2-7): DGGITQSPKYLFRKEGQNVTLSCEQNLNHDAMYWYRQDPGQGLRLIYYSQIVNDFQKGDIAEGYSVSREKKESFPLTVTSAQKNPTAFYLCASSITGIGQGRQYFGPGTRLTVT.

A word on this clone: One junction end does not reproduce the germline sequence, and a read error may be involved. The V and J genes are TRBV25-1 and TRBJ2-7, with 10 bases that match TRBD1. The germline gives CDR1 MGHDK, CDR2 SYGVNS. This CDR3 spans 15 amino acids. CDR3 loop: CASSASGTGDYAQYF. CDR3 sequence (DNA): TGTGCCAGCAGTGCATCCGGGACAGGGGATTACGCGCAGTACTTC.

The genes are TRBV7-9 and TRBJ1-4; D is undetermined. V was cut by 1 base and J by 0 bases, with 15 bases left in between. Germline CDR1 reads SEHNR; CDR2 reads FQNEAQ (reference sequence). The CDR3 contains 18 residues. For the CDR3, the DNA is TGTGCCAGCAGCTTAGACGTCAGGCAGTTTGCAACTAATGAAAAACTGTTTTTT. It encodes CASSLDVRQFATNEKLFF.

This sequence joins TRBV18 and TRBJ1-1; 10 positions match TRBD1. Germline CDR1 reads KGHSH; CDR2 reads LQKENI. J lost 10 bases, V lost 3 bases, and 8 bases had no gene match. This CDR3 comprises 14 residues. The CDR3 loop reads CASSPGTGVGSAFF. CDR3 coding DNA: TGTGCCAGCTCACCCGGGACAGGGGTCGGGTCAGCTTTCTTT. Combining the CDR3 with reference TRBV18 and TRBJ1-1 gives the whole variable domain NAGVMQNPRHLVRRRGQEARLRCSPMKGHSHVYWYRQLPEEGLKFMVYLQKENIIDESGMPKERFSAEFPKEGPSILRIQQVVRGDSAAYFCASSPGTGVGSAFFGQGTRLTVV.

The chain has TRBV11-3 and TRBJ2-1; tentatively, D is TRBD2 (5 bases). Per germline, CDR1 SGHNT and CDR2 YENEEA. CDR3 size: 14 residues. V dropped 1 base and J dropped 6 bases, with 10 bases sitting between them. The CDR3 here is CASSLGSSSNEQFF. CDR3 coding DNA: TGTGCCAGCAGCTTAGGTTCTAGCTCCAATGAGCAGTTCTTC. Variable domain in full (rest from reference TRBV11-3 and TRBJ2-1): EAGVVQSPRYKIIEKKQPVAFWCNPISGHNTLYWYLQNLGQGPELLIRYENEEAVDDSQLPKDRFSAERLKGVDSTLKIQPAELGDSAVYLCASSLGSSSNEQFFGPGTRLTVL.

The gene calls are TRBV6-1 and TRBJ2-5; D is ambiguous. The V end lost 3 bases, the J end lost 5 bases, and 10 bases lay between the germline ends. Per the germline V gene, CDR1 is MNHNS and CDR2 is SASEGT. The CDR3 length is 13 residues. The CDR3 here is CASSEGFRETQYF. CDR3 nucleotides: TGTGCCAGCAGTGAGGGCTTCCGGGAGACCCAGTACTTC.

This sequence joins TRBV27 and TRBJ2-1; 7 nucleotides agree with TRBD1. The J segment lost 5 bases and the V segment lost 3 bases, leaving 7 bases of the junction unmatched. CDR3 length equals 15 residues. CDR1 is MNHEY, CDR2 SMNVEV, per germline (reference sequence). CDR3 region: CASSLTTGQNNEQFF. CDR3 sequence (DNA): TGTGCCAGCAGTTTGACGACGGGACAGAACAATGAGCAGTTCTTC.

The CDR3 loop is CAWDDRGKYGYTF. The CDR3 DNA follows: TGTGCCTGGGACGACAGGGGGAAGTATGGCTACACCTTC. The J gene is TRBJ1-2, the V gene TRBV30, with 9 bases matching TRBD1. CDR3 length equals 13 residues. J lost 5 bases, V lost 5 bases, and 6 bases had no gene match. CDR1 and CDR2 from the germline V gene are GTSNPN and SVGIG (reference sequence).

The rearrangement joins TRBV9 to TRBJ1-6; D perhaps matches TRBD1 (6 bases). The germline gives CDR1 SGDLS, CDR2 YYNGEE. The CDR3 covers 15 residues. V lost 0 bases, J lost 9 bases, and 13 bases lay in between. This chain's CDR3 is CASSVGYRVGSPLHF. CDR3 sequence (DNA): TGTGCCAGCAGCGTAGGATACAGGGTCGGTTCACCCCTCCACTTT.

The chain is built from TRBV27 and TRBJ2-1; TRBD2 aligns across 14 bases. This CDR3 is built from 19 residues. J lost 0 bases, V lost 4 bases, and 8 bases had no gene match. Germline lookup yields CDR1 MNHEY and CDR2 SMNVEV (reference sequence). The CDR3 is CASSSGLAGGTSSYNEQFF. The DNA of the CDR3 is TGTGCCAGCAGTTCCGGACTAGCGGGGGGAACATCCTCCTACAATGAGCAGTTCTTC.

This chain connects TRBV3-1 (or the pseudogene TRBV3-2) to TRBJ2-1, with a tentative D call TRBD2 (5 bases). Trimming took 6 bases from V and 8 from J, leaving 17 bases between them. The CDR3 length is 14 residues. Germline loops: CDR1 LGHDT, CDR2 YNNKEL (reference sequence). The DNA of the CDR3 is TGTGCCAGCAGTCCCGGGCCCAGCGGATATGAGCAGTTCTTC. Its translation is CASSPGPSGYEQFF.

CDR3 protein: CASSLGLARYNEQFF. The DNA for the CDR3 is TGTGCCAGCAGCTTAGGTCTAGCTCGGTACAATGAGCAGTTCTTC. J is TRBJ2-1 and V is TRBV11-3, with a tentative D call TRBD2 (5 bases). The CDR3 runs to 15 residues. Trimming removed 1 base from V and 4 bases from J, with 11 bases in between. The germline V gene encodes CDR1 SGHNT and CDR2 YENEEA.

The V call is TRBV19, the J call TRBJ2-7; D is unresolved. The V end was cut by 4 bases, the J end by 1 base, with 8 bases between. This CDR3 comprises 13 residues. In germline, CDR1 is LNHDA, CDR2 SQIVND (reference sequence). CDR3 loop: CASSKRNSYEQYF. The CDR3 DNA follows: TGTGCCAGTAGTAAGAGAAATTCCTACGAGCAGTACTTC.

The chain links TRBV13 to TRBJ2-5; the match to TRBD2 covers 10 bases. The germline CDR1 and CDR2 sequences are PRHDT and FYEKMQ (reference sequence). The CDR3 spans 15 residues. J lost 1 base, V lost 1 base, and 0 bases had no gene match. This chain's CDR3 is CASSLVAGGQETQYF. Written as DNA, the CDR3 is TGTGCCAGCAGCTTAGTAGCGGGGGGCCAAGAGACCCAGTACTTC.

The rearrangement uses TRBV5-1 and TRBJ2-5, with D tentatively TRBD2 (6 bases). Deletions cut 2 bases from V and 4 bases from J, with 9 bases between. The CDR3 loop spans 13 amino acids. The germline V gene encodes CDR1 SGHRS and CDR2 YFSETQ. CDR3 nucleotide sequence: TGCGCCAGCAGCTTTGGGGGAGGAGAGACCCAGTACTTC. Translation: CASSFGGGETQYF.

The V gene is TRBV5-6, the J gene TRBJ1-4, with TRBD1 matching 7 bases. This CDR3 has 14 amino acids. Per germline, CDR1 SGHDT and CDR2 YYEEEE. V lost 8 bases and J lost 6; bases outside the gene matches: 10. The CDR3 nucleotides are TGTGCCAGGAACTACAGGGGAGTGGATGAAAAACTGTTTTTT. Its protein product is CARNYRGVDEKLFF.

This clone was seen a single time. This chain connects TRBV19 to TRBJ2-1, with D hard to call. Trimming took off 7 bases at V and 0 bases at J, with 13 bases between the two ends. The length of the CDR3 is 15 residues. The germline gives CDR1 LNHDA, CDR2 SQIVND (reference sequence). The CDR3 DNA reads as TGTGCCAGTACTCGTTTCTTCAGCTCCTACAATGAGCAGTTCTTC. It is translated as CASTRFFSSYNEQFF. Drawing the rest from reference TRBV19 and TRBJ2-1, the complete variable domain is DGGITQSPKYLFRKEGQNVTLSCEQNLNHDAMYWYRQDPGQGLRLIYYSQIVNDFQKGDIAEGYSVSREKKESFPLTVTSAQKNPTAFYLCASTRFFSSYNEQFFGPGTRLTVL.

This clone was observed a handful of times. The chain links TRBV12-3 or TRBV12-4 to TRBJ2-1, with D tentatively TRBD1 (5 bases). V was clipped by 7 bases and J by 8 bases, with 12 bases between them. CDR3 length equals 12 residues. The CDR3 reads CASTQGVDEQFF. CDR3 DNA: TGTGCCAGCACTCAGGGTGTCGATGAGCAGTTCTTC.

V usage is TRBV7-2 and J usage is TRBJ2-3; 7 bases line up with TRBD2. With V trimmed by 5 bases and J by 0 bases, 17 bases remained unmatched. Germline V gives CDR1 SGHTA, CDR2 FQGNSA. The length of the CDR3 is 19 residues. The CDR3 bases are TGTGCCAGCAGCCCTCGAGGGAAGCGGGGATTTTCTAGCACAGATACGCAGTATTTT. Encoded protein: CASSPRGKRGFSSTDTQYF.

The V gene is TRBV9, the J gene TRBJ2-3, with TRBD2 matching 9 bases. V gave up 4 bases and J gave up 6 bases; unmatched junction bases: 9. CDR3 length: 15 residues. Germline V gives CDR1 SGDLS, CDR2 YYNGEE. The CDR3 nucleotides are TGTGCCAGCAGCCCCACTAGCGGGCTGACTGATACGCAGTATTTT. It is translated as CASSPTSGLTDTQYF.

This clone was seen a single time. The gene calls are TRBV5-3 and TRBJ2-7, with 8 bases matching TRBD1. TRBV5-3 is an ORF; its function is uncertain. J lost 4 bases, V lost 4 bases, and 7 bases had no gene match. This CDR3 region has 14 residues. The CDR3 DNA follows: TGTGCCAGAAGCGTCGGGACAGGCAGATACGAGCAGTACTTC. Translated, it gives CARSVGTGRYEQYF.

The chain uses TRBV7-9 and TRBJ1-2, with 9 positions matching TRBD1. Germline V gene lookup returns CDR1 SEHNR and CDR2 FQNEAQ (reference sequence). The CDR3 consists of 13 residues. The V gene end was trimmed by 5 bases and the J gene end by 4 bases; junction bases not matched to a gene: 2. Written as DNA, the CDR3 is TGTGCCAGCAGCCAGGGACAGGGCTATGGCTACACCTTC. Translating gives CASSQGQGYGYTF.